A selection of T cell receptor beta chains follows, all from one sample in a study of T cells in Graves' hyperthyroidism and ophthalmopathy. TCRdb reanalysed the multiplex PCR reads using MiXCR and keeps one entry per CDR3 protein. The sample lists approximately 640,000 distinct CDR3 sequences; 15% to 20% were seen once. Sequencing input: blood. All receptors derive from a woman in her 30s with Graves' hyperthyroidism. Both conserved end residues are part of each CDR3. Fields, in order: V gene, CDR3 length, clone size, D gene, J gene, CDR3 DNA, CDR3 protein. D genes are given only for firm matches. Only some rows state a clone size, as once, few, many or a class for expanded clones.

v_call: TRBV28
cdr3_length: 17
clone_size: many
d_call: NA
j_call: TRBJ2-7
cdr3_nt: TGTGCCAGCAGTCTACTTGGGAGGGGGGGGCGTACCTACGAGCAGTACTTC
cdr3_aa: CASSLLGRGGRTYEQYF

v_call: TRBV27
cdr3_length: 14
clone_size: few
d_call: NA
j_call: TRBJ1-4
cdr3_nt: TGTGCCAGCAGTTCCCCCGGGGTTGCTGGAAAACTGTTTTTT
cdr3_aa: CASSSPGVAGKLFF

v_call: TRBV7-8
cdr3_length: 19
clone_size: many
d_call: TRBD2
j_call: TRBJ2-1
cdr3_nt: TGTGCCAGCAGCTCATCGAGGACTAGCGGGAGGGCATTGGGCGATGAGCAGTTCTTC
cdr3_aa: CASSSSRTSGRALGDEQFF

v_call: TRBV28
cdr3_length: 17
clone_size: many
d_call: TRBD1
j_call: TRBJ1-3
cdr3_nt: TGTGCCAGCAGTTTTAGGGACAGGCTGATCTCTGGAAACACCATATATTTT
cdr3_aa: CASSFRDRLISGNTIYF

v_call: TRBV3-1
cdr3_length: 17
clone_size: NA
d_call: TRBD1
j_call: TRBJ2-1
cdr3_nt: TGTGCCAGCAGCCAAGACAACCTTGACAGGGATGGCAATGAGCAGTTCTTC
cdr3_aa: CASSQDNLDRDGNEQFF

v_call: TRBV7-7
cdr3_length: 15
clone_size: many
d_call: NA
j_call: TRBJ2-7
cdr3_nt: TGTGCTAGCAGCTTAGCTCCGGGACCGCGGTACGAGCAGTACTTC
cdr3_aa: CASSLAPGPRYEQYF

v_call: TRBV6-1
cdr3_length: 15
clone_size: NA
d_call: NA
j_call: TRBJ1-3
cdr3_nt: TGTGCCAGCAGACCGGCCGGAAACTCTGGAAACACCATATATTTT
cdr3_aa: CASRPAGNSGNTIYF

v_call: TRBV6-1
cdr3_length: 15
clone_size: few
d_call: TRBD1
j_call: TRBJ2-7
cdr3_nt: TGTGCCAGTATCCTTAGTGGGGACAGCGCCTACGAGCAGTACTTC
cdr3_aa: CASILSGDSAYEQYF

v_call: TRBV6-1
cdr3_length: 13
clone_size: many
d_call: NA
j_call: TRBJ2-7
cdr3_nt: TGTGCCAGCAGTGAGAGCCAAACCTACGAGCAGTACTTC
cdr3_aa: CASSESQTYEQYF

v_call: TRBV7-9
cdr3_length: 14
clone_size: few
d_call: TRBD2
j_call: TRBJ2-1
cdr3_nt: TGTGCCAGCAGAAGGACTAGCGGTGGTGGTGAGCAGTTCTTC
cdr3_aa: CASRRTSGGGEQFF

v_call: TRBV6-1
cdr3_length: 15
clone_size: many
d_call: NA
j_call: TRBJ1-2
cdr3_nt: TGTGCCAGCAGTGAAGCGCATAGGGCCGTCTATGGCTACACCTTC
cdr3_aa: CASSEAHRAVYGYTF

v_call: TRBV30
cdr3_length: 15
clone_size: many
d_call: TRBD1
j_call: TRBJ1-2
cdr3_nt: TGTGCCTGGAGCGGATCAGGGGGCCGGGTCTATGGCTACACCTTC
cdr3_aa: CAWSGSGGRVYGYTF

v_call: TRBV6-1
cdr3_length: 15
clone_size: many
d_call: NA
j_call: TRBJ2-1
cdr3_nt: TGTGCCAGCCAATTCCTCAGTGCCCCTGACAATGAGCAGTTCTTC
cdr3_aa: CASQFLSAPDNEQFF

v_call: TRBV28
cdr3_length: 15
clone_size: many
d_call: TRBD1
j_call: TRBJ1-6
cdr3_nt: TGTGCCAGCAGCCTCCTCGGGACAGGCGATTCACCCCTCCACTTT
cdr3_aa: CASSLLGTGDSPLHF

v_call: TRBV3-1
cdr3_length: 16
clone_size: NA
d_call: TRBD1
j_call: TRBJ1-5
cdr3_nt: TGTGCCAGCAGCAAGGGGGCAGGGAGAAGCAATCAGCCCGAGCATTTC
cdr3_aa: CASSKGAGRSNQPEHF

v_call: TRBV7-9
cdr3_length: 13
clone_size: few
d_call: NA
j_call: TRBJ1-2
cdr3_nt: TGTGCCAGCAGCTTTCCGGGGGACGCCGGCTACACCTTC
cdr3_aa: CASSFPGDAGYTF

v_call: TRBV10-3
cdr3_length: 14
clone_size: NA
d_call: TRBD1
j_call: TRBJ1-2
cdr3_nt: TGTGCCATCAAGACAGGGGGTTCTGGCTATGGCTACACCTTC
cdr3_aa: CAIKTGGSGYGYTF

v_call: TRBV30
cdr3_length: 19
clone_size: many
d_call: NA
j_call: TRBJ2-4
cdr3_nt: TGTGCCTGGAGTGTTACGATCTTTTCTGTGGGGGCCCACCAAAACATTCAGTACTTC
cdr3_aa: CAWSVTIFSVGAHQNIQYF

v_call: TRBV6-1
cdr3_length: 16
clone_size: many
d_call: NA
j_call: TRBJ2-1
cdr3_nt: TGTGCCAGCAGTGAGACCCCTTCTAGACGCTACAATGAGCAGTTCTTC
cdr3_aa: CASSETPSRRYNEQFF

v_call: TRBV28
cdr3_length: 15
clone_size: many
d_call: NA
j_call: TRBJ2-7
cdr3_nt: TGTGCCAGCAGTTCGGTATGGGACACCTCCTACGAGCAGTACTTC
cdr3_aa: CASSSVWDTSYEQYF

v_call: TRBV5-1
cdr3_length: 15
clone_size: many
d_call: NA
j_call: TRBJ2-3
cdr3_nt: TGCGCCAGCAGCCCGGCGGGGGCGTCCCCAGATACGCAGTATTTT
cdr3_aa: CASSPAGASPDTQYF

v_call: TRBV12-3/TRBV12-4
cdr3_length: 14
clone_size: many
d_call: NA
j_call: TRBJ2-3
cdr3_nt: TGTGCCAGCAGTTTTGCAGGGTCGGGAGATACGCAGTATTTT
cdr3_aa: CASSFAGSGDTQYF

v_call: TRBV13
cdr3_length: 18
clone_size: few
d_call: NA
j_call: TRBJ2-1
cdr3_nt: TGTGCCAGCAGGGGGGTTAGCGCGCAAAGGAGCTCCTACAATGAGCAGTTCTTC
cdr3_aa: CASRGVSAQRSSYNEQFF

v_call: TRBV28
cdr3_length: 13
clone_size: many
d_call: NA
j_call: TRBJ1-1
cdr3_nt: TGTGCCAGCAGTTTACGGGGCCGGACTGAAGCTTTCTTT
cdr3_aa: CASSLRGRTEAFF

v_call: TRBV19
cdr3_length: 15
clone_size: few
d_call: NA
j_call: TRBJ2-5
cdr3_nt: TGTGCCAGTAGTATATATGAGATTCGGCGGGAGACCCAGTACTTC
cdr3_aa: CASSIYEIRRETQYF

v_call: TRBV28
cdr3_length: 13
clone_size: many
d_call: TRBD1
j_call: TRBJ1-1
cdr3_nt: TGTGCCACCACCCGACAGGGGAACACTGAAGCTTTCTTT
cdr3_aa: CATTRQGNTEAFF

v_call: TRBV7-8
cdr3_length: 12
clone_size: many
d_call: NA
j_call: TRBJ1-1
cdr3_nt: TGTGCCAGCGAGGTTATGAACACTGAAGCTTTCTTT
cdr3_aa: CASEVMNTEAFF

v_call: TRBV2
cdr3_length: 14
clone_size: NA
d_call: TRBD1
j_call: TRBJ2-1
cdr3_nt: TGTGCCAGCAGCCCCCAGGGGGCCCCCAATGAGCAGTTCTTC
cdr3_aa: CASSPQGAPNEQFF

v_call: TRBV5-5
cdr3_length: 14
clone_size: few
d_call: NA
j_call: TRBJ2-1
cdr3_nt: TGTGCCAGCAGCTTTCCCTGGGACGGAGCTGAGCAGTTCTTC
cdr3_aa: CASSFPWDGAEQFF

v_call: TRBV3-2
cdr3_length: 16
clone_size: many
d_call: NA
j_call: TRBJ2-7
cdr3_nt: TGTGCCAGCAGCCAAGACAGTGGCCGTCCCAGCTCCGAGCAGTACTTC
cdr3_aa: CASSQDSGRPSSEQYF

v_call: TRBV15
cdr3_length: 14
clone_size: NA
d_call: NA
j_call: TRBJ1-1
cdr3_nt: TGTGCCACCAGCAGAGTTTTCAAGTTCACTGAAGCTTTCTTT
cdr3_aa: CATSRVFKFTEAFF

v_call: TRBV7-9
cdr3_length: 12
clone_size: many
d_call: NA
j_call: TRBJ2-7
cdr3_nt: TGTGCCAGCAGCTTTGGGGACTACGAGCAGTACTTC
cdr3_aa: CASSFGDYEQYF

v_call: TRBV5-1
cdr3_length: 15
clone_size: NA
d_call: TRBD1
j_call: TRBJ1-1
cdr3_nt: TGCGCCAAAAACAGGGGCTTAGGCCCGAACACTGAAGCTTTCTTT
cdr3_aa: CAKNRGLGPNTEAFF

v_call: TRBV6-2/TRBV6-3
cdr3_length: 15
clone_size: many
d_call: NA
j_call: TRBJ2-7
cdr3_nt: TGTGCCAGCACCGCACGTAGGGGTGGGTCGGACGAGCAGTACTTC
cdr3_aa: CASTARRGGSDEQYF

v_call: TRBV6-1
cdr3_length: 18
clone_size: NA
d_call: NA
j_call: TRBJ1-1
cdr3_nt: TGTGCCAGCAGTCCGTACCGCCGAACAAGAGAGATGAACACTGAAGCTTTCTTT
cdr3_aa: CASSPYRRTREMNTEAFF

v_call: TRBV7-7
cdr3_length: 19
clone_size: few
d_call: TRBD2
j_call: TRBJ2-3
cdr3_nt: TGTGCTAGCAGCTTATCACCGGGACTAGCGGGAGGGGGCACAGATACGCAGTATTTT
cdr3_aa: CASSLSPGLAGGGTDTQYF

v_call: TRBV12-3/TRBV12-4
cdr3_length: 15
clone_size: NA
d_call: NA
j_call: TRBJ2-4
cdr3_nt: TGTGCCAGCAGTGCGGGCGAAATAGCCAAAAACATTCAGTACTTC
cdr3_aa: CASSAGEIAKNIQYF

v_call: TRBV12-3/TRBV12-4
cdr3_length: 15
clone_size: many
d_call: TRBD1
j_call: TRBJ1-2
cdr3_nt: TGTGCCAGCAGTCCTCGGTCCGGGGGACAGGGTGGCTACACCTTC
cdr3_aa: CASSPRSGGQGGYTF

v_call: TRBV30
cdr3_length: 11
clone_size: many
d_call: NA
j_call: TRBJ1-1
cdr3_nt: TGTGCCTGGAGAAAGGTGACTGAAGCTTTCTTT
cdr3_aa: CAWRKVTEAFF

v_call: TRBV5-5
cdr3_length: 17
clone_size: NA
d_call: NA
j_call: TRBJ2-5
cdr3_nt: TGTGCCAGCAGCCACCTGTCTCGCCGGGGGATCCAAGAGACCCAGTACTTC
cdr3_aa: CASSHLSRRGIQETQYF

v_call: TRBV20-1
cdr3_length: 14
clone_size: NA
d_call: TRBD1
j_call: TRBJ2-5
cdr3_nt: TGCAGTGCTGCCGGATTAGCGGCACAGGGGGACCAGTACTTC
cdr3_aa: CSAAGLAAQGDQYF

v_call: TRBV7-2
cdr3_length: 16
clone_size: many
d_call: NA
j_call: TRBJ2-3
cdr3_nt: TGTGCCAGCAGCTTAGGAGGCAGCATGAGCACAGATACGCAGTATTTT
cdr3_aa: CASSLGGSMSTDTQYF

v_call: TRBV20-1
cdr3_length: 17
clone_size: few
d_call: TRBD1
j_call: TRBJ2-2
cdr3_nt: TGCAGTGCTAGAGATCCAGCCGGGACAGCCTACACCGGGGAGCTGTTTTTT
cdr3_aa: CSARDPAGTAYTGELFF

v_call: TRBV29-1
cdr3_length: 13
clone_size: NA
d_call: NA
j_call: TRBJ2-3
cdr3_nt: TGCAGCGTTACCCGCCAGGGAACAGATACGCAGTATTTT
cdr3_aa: CSVTRQGTDTQYF

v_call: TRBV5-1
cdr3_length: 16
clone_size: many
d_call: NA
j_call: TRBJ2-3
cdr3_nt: TGCGCCAGCAGCTTTCTTATGGCATTTAATTCAGATACGCAGTATTTT
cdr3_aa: CASSFLMAFNSDTQYF

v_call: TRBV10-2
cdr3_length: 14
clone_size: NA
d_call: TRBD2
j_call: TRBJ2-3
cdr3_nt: TGCGCCAGCAGTGGGCGGGAGGGCCTAGATACGCAGTATTTT
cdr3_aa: CASSGREGLDTQYF

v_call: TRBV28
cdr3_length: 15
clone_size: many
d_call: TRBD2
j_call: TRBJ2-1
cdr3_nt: TGTGCCAGCCGGACTAGCGGGAGTAAGGGGAATGAGCAGTTCTTC
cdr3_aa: CASRTSGSKGNEQFF

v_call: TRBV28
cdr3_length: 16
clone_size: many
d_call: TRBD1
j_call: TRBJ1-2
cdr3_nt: TGTGCCAGCAGTTCTCCGGGACAGGGGGCGCCATATGGCTACACCTTC
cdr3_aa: CASSSPGQGAPYGYTF